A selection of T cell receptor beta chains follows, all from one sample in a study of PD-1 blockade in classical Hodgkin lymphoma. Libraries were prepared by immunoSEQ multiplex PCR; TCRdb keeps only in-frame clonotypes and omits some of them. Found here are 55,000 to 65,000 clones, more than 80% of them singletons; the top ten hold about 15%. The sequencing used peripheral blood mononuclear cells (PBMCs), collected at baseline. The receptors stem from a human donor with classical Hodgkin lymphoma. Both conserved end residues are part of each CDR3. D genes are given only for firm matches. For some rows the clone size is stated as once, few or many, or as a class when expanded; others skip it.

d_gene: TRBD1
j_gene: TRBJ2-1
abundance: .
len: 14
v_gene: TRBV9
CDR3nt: TGTGCCAGCAGCGGAGGGAGACAGGGAAATGAGCAGTTCTTC
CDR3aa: CASSGGRQGNEQFF

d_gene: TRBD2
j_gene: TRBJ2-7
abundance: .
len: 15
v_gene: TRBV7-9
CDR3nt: TGTGCCAGCAGCGTCAGACTAGCGGGGTTCTACGAGCAGTACTTC
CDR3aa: CASSVRLAGFYEQYF

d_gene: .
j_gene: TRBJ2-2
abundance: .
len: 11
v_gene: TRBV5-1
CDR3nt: TGCGCCAGCAGCTTGGGTGAGGAGCTGTTTTTT
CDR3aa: CASSLGEELFF

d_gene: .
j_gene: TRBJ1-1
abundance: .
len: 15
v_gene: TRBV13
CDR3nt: TGTGCCAGCAGCTCCATGGCCCAGGGGAACACTGAAGCTTTCTTT
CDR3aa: CASSSMAQGNTEAFF

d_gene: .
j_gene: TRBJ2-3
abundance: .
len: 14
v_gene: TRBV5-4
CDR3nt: TGTGCCAGCACCAAAACCCCTAGCCCAGATACGCAGTATTTT
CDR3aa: CASTKTPSPDTQYF

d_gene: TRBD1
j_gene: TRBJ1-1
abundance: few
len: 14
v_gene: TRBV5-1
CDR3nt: TGCGCCAGCAGCTCAGGACAGGAGAACACTGAAGCTTTCTTT
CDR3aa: CASSSGQENTEAFF

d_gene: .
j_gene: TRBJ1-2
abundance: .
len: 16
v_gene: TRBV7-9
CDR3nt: TGTGCCAGCAGCTTGGACCCAGTTATACCCAACTATGGCTACACCTTC
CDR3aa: CASSLDPVIPNYGYTF

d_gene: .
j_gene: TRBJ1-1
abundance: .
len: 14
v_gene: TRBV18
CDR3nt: TGTGCCAGCTCATTACAGACAGCGTCCACTGAAGCTTTCTTT
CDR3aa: CASSLQTASTEAFF

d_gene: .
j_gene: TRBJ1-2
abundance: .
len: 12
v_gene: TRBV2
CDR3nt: TGTGCCAGCAGTGGAGGGGTCTATGGCTACACCTTC
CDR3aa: CASSGGVYGYTF

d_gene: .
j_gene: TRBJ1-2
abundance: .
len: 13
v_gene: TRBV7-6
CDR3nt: TGTGCCAGCAGCTTTAGTAATCTCTATGGCTACACCTTC
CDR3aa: CASSFSNLYGYTF

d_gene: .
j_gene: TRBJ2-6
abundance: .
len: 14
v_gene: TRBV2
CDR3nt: TGTGCCAGTGGGCCGGGGGCTGGGGCCAACGTCCTGACTTTC
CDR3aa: CASGPGAGANVLTF

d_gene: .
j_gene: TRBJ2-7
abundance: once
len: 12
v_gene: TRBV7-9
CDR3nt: TGTGCCAGCAGCTTACAAATCTACGAGCAGTACTTC
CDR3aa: CASSLQIYEQYF

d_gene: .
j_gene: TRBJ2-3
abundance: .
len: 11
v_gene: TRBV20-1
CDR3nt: TGCAGTGCTACCCTCACAGATACGCAGTATTTT
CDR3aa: CSATLTDTQYF

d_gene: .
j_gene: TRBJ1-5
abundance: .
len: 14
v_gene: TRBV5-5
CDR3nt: TGTGCCAGCAGCTTCGGGCCTTCGGCGCAGCCCCAGCATTTT
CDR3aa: CASSFGPSAQPQHF

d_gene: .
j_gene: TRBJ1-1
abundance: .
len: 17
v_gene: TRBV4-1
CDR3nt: TGCGCCAGCAGCCACGGGCCTAACGGAGGCATGAACACTGAAGCTTTCTTT
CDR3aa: CASSHGPNGGMNTEAFF

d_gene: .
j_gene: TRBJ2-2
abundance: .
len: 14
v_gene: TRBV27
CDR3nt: TGTGCCAGTGCCGAGCGTACAGGGTCGACGGAGCTGTTTTTT
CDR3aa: CASAERTGSTELFF

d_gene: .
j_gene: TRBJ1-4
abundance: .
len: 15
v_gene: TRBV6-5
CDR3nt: TGTGCCAGCAGTTACTCAGACGGAACTAATGAAAAACTGTTTTTT
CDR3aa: CASSYSDGTNEKLFF

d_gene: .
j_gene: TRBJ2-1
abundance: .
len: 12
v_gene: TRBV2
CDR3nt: TGTGCCAGCTTTCCGAAATCCAATGAGCAGTTCTTC
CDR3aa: CASFPKSNEQFF

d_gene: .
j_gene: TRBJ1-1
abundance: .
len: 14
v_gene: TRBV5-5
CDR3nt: TGTGCCAGCAGCTTGGGCAGTGTGAACACTGAAGCTTTCTTT
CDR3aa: CASSLGSVNTEAFF

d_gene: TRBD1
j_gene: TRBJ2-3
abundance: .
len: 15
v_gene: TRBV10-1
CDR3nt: TGCGCCAGCAGTGAGCGGACAGGAGCCACAGATACGCAGTATTTT
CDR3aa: CASSERTGATDTQYF

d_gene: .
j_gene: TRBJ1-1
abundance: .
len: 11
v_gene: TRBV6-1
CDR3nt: TGTGCCAGCAGTGAAACCACTGAAGCTTTCTTT
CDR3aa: CASSETTEAFF

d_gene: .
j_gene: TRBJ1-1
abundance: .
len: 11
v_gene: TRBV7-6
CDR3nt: TGTGCCAGCAGCTTCATGGGAGAAGCTTTCTTT
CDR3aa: CASSFMGEAFF

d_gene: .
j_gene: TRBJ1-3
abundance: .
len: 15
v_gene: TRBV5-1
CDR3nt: TGCGCCAGCAGCTTGGACACCCGCTCTGGAAACACCATATATTTT
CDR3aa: CASSLDTRSGNTIYF

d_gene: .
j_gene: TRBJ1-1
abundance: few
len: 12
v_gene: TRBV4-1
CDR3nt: TGCGCCAGCAGCCAAGATCACCTGACCAGGTGGTTT
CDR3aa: CASSQDHLTRWF

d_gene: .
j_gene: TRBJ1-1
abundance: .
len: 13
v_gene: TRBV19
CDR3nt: TGTGCCAGTAGCGGGCCGTGGGACGCTGAAGCTTTCTTT
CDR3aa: CASSGPWDAEAFF

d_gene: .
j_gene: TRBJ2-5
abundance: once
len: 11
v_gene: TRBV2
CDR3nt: TGTGCCAGCCTAGGTCGGGGGACCCAGTACTTC
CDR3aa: CASLGRGTQYF

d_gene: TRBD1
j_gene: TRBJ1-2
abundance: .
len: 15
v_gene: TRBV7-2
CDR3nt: TGTGCCAGCAGCCCTGCAGGGGGCGCTAACTATGGCTACACCTTC
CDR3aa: CASSPAGGANYGYTF

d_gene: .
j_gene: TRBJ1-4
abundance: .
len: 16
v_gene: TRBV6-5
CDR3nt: TGTGCCAGCAGTTATGAGTGGCGCAGGGGTTATGAAAAACTGTTTTTT
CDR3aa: CASSYEWRRGYEKLFF

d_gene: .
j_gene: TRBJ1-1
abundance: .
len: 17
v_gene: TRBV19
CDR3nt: TGTGCCAGTAGTATCCTCCGGGGCGGGCGAGGGAACACTGAAGCTTTCTTT
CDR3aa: CASSILRGGRGNTEAFF

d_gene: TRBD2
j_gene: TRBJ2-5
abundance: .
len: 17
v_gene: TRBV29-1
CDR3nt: TGCAGCGTTGAATCCCCTGCGACTAGCGGGAGTCAAGAGACCCAGTACTTC
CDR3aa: CSVESPATSGSQETQYF

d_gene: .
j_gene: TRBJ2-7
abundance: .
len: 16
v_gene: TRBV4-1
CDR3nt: TGCGCCAGCAGCCAAGATCTGACAGCGGGCTCCTACGAGCAGTACTTC
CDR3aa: CASSQDLTAGSYEQYF

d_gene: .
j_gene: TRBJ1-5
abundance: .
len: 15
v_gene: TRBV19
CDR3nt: TGTGCCAGTACCACCGGGACGCTGGTCAATCAGCCCCAGCATTTT
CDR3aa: CASTTGTLVNQPQHF

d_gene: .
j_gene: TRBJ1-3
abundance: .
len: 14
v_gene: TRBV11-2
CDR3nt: TGTGCCAGCAGCTTAGGGAGGCGCGGAAACACCATATATTTT
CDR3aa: CASSLGRRGNTIYF

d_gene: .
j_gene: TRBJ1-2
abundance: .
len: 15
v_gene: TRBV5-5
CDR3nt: TGTGCCAGCAGCTTGGCCTACGATACGGAATATGGCTACACCTTC
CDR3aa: CASSLAYDTEYGYTF

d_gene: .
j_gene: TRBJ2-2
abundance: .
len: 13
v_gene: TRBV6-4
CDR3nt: TGTGCCAGCAAGCCTACAGGGTCCGGGGAGCTGTTTTTT
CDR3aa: CASKPTGSGELFF

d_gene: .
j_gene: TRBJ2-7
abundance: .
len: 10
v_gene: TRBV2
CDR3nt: TGTGCCAGCAGGGGACCCGAGCAGTACTTC
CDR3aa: CASRGPEQYF

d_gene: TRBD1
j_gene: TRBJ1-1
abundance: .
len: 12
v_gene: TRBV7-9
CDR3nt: TGTGCCAGCAGTCGACAGGGCACTGAAGCTTTCTTT
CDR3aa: CASSRQGTEAFF

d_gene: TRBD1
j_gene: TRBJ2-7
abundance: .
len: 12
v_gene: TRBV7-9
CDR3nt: TGTGCCAGCAGTGGACAGGGCTACGAGCAGTACTTC
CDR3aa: CASSGQGYEQYF

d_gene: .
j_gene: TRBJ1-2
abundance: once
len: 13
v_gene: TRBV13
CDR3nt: TGTGCCAGCAGCTTAGGCCTCTGGGATGGCTACACCTTC
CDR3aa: CASSLGLWDGYTF

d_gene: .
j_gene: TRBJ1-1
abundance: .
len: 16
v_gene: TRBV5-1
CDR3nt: TGCGCCAGCAGCCCCTCCCTAGAAGGGGCCAACACTGAAGCTTTCTTT
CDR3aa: CASSPSLEGANTEAFF

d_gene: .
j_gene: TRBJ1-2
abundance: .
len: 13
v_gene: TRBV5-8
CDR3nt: TGTGCCAGCAGCTTTTCTTTAGACTATGGCTACACCTTC
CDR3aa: CASSFSLDYGYTF

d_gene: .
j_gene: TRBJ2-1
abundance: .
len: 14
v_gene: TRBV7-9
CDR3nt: TGTGCCAGCAGCTCCGGGACCCCCTACAATGAGCAGTTCTTC
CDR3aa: CASSSGTPYNEQFF

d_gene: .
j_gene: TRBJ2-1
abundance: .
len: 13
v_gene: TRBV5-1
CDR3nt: TGCGCCAGCAGCCGGGACCGCTACAATGAGCAGTTCTTC
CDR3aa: CASSRDRYNEQFF

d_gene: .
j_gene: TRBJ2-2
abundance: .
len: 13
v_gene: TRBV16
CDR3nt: TGTGCCAGCAGCCACCCAGGCCCCGGGGAGCTGTTTTTT
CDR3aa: CASSHPGPGELFF

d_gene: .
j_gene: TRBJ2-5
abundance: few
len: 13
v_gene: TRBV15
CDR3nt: TGTGCCACCAGCAGGACTGCGGGGGAGACCCAGTACTTC
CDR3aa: CATSRTAGETQYF

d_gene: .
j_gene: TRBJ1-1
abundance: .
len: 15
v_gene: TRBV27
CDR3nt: TGTGCCAGCAGTTTATCCCCCGCAGGACAGCCTGAAGCTTTCTTT
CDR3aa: CASSLSPAGQPEAFF

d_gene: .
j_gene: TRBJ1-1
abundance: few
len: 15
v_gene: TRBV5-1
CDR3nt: TGCGCCAGCAGCTTGGTTCCGGGGGGGAACACTGAAGCTTTCTTT
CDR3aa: CASSLVPGGNTEAFF

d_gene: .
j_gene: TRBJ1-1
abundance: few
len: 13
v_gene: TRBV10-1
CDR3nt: TGCGCCAGCAGTGAAAGAATAAACACTGAAGCTTTCTTT
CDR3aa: CASSERINTEAFF

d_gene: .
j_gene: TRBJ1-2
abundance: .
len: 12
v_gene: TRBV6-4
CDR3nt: TGTGCCAGCAGCCTCATTGGAGACGGCTACACCTTC
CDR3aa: CASSLIGDGYTF

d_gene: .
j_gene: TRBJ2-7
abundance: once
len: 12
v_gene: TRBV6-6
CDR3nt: TGTGCCAGCAGCCGCACCGACTACGAGCAGTACTTC
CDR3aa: CASSRTDYEQYF

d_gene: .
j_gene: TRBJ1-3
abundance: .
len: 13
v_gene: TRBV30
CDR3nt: TGTGCCTGGAGTTCACAATCTGGAAACACCATATATTTT
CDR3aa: CAWSSQSGNTIYF

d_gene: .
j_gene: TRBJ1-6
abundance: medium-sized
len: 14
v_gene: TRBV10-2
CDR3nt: TGCGCCAGCAGTGTAAGCAGGGGTAATTCACCCCTCCACTTT
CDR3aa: CASSVSRGNSPLHF

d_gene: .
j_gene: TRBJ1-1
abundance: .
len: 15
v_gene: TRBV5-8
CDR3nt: TGTGCCAGCAGCTTCGCAGGTTTCATGAACACTGAAGCTTTCTTT
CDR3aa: CASSFAGFMNTEAFF

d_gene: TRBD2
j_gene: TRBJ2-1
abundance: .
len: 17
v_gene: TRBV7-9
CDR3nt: TGTGCCAGCAGCCCACGGCGGGGGGGCCTTCTCGGCGGTGAGCAGTTCTTC
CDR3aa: CASSPRRGGLLGGEQFF

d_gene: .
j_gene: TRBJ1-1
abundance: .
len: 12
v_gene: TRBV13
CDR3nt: TGTGCCAGCAGCTTGGGGAACACTGAAGCTTTCTTT
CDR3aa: CASSLGNTEAFF

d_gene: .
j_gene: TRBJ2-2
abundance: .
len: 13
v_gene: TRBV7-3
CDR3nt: TGTGCCAGCAGCTCCCATCCAGCCGGGGAGCTGTTTTTT
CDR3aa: CASSSHPAGELFF

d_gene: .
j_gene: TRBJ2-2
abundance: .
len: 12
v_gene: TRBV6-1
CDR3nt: TGTGCCAGCAGTGAAGCTTCCGGGGAGCTGTTTTTT
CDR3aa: CASSEASGELFF

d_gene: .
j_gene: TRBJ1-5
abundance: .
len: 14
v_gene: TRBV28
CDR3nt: TGTGCCAGCAGTTGGGGACGCAACAATCAGCCCCAGCATTTT
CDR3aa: CASSWGRNNQPQHF

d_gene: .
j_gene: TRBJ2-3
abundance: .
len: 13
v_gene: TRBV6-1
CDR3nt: TGTGCCAGCAGTGACCCCTGGGTAGATACGCAGTATTTT
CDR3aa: CASSDPWVDTQYF

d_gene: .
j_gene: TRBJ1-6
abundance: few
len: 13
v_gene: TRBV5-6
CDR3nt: TGTGCCAGCAGCTTAGGTGGGTATTCACCCCTCCACTTT
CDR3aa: CASSLGGYSPLHF